These 30 T cell receptor beta chains were all obtained from the same sample, sequenced in a study of graft-versus-host responses after intestinal transplantation. Libraries were prepared by immunoSEQ multiplex PCR; TCRdb keeps only in-frame clonotypes and omits some of them. The sample records more than 65,000 clones, about 90% being singletons. No antigen has been identified for these receptors. Here the sequenced sample was unstimulated CD8+ T cells sorted from spleen or lymph node cells, taken before transplant. The receptors here all came from a human donor who was the organ donor for an intestinal transplant.

The chain links TRBV5-5 to TRBJ2-7; D is perhaps TRBD1 (6 bases). This CDR3 is built from 12 residues. V was cut by 5 bases and J by 3 bases, with 9 bases left in between. Germline CDR1 is SGHKS and CDR2 is YYEKEE (reference sequence). The DNA of the CDR3 is TGTGCCAGCAGTATACAGGGCTACGAGCAGTACTTC. The encoded protein is CASSIQGYEQYF.

A remark on this clone: Other DNA sequences in the same sample also yield this CDR3. This chain connects TRBV5-1 to TRBJ1-1; D is unclear. There are 13 residues in the CDR3. The germline gives CDR1 SGHRS, CDR2 YFSETQ. V lost 4 bases to trimming and J lost 7 bases, with 14 bases between them. The CDR3 spells CASSLAPGYEAFF. Written as DNA, the CDR3 is TGCGCCAGCAGCCTGGCCCCGGGGTATGAAGCTTTCTTT.

The chain is built from TRBV4-1 and TRBJ2-1; maybe TRBD2 (6 bases). CDR3 length equals 12 residues. Germline CDR1 is MGHRA and CDR2 is YSYEKL. Trimming shortened V by 9 bases and J by 9 bases, and 15 bases separated the two germline ends. As DNA, the CDR3 is TGCGCCAGTTCGGGACTTAGCGGTGAGCAGTTCTTC. This encodes CASSGLSGEQFF.

Notes on this clone: The junction does not match germline at one end; this may be a read error. CDR3 coding DNA: TGTGCTAGCAGCATGGCAGGGGGCGCGAACACCGGGGAGCTGTTTTTT. Translating gives CASSMAGGANTGELFF. V is TRBV7-7 and J is TRBJ2-2; 8 bases fit TRBD1. Germline CDR1 SSHAT, CDR2 FNYEAQ (reference sequence). This CDR3 is 16 amino acids long.

This chain joins TRBV4-1 and TRBJ2-5; the D is unclear. The CDR3 is made up of 15 amino acids. Germline V gene lookup returns CDR1 MGHRA and CDR2 YSYEKL. V was clipped by 0 bases and J by 2 bases, with 10 bases between them. The CDR3 coding sequence is TGCGCCAGCAGCCAAGATCGAGGTTTTCAAGAGACCCAGTACTTC. Its protein product is CASSQDRGFQETQYF.

This chain uses TRBV6-5 with TRBJ1-2, with 7 bases that match TRBD1. Germline trimming cut 5 bases from V and 6 bases from J; bases unmatched to any gene: 6. The CDR3 runs to 13 residues. Germline lookup yields CDR1 MNHEY and CDR2 SVGAGI. The CDR3 reads CASSEGTVDGYTF. CDR3 DNA: TGTGCCAGCAGTGAAGGGACAGTTGATGGCTACACCTTC.

This chain joins TRBV6-1 and TRBJ2-5, with TRBD2 matching over 9 bases. The CDR3 contains 15 residues. The germline CDR1 and CDR2 sequences are MNHNS and SASEGT. With 6 bases clipped from V and 1 base from J, the junction kept 6 bases outside the gene matches. CDR3 protein: CASRLAGASQETQYF. The CDR3 DNA is TGTGCCAGCAGATTAGCGGGGGCCTCCCAAGAGACCCAGTACTTC.

This sequence joins TRBV7-9 and TRBJ2-7, with TRBD2 as a possible D gene (6 bases). The CDR3 length is 13 residues. Deletions cut 3 bases from V and 3 bases from J, with 9 bases between. Germline CDR1 reads SEHNR; CDR2 reads FQNEAQ (reference sequence). CDR3 protein: CASSFPGVYEQYF. CDR3 DNA sequence: TGTGCCAGCAGCTTTCCGGGGGTCTACGAGCAGTACTTC.

The chain's CDR3 is CASSGDSQETQYF. The CDR3 DNA reads TGTGCCAGCAGCGGCGACAGTCAAGAGACCCAGTACTTC. The rearrangement uses TRBV9 and TRBJ2-5, with D tentatively TRBD1 (5 bases). The V gene's germline CDR1 is SGDLS and CDR2 YYNGEE. The CDR3 loop spans 13 amino acids. V lost 3 bases and J 2 bases, leaving 8 bases between the germline ends.

Details on this clone: One end of the junction does not line up with germline, which may come from a read error. Within the sample, other DNA sequences also encode this same CDR3. The chain combines TRBV28 with TRBJ1-2; unclear D gene. The CDR3 is 15 amino acids. Germline values: CDR1 MDHEN, CDR2 SYDVKM. The CDR3 protein is CASSLLLELSYGYTF. CDR3 DNA: TGTGCCAGTAGTTTATTGCTAGAGCTGAGCTATGGCTACACCTTC.

The chain links TRBV4-1 to TRBJ2-3; 11 positions agree with TRBD1. The germline V gene encodes CDR1 MGHRA and CDR2 YSYEKL. With 4 bases clipped from V and 5 bases from J, the junction kept 14 bases outside the gene matches. The CDR3 length is 18 residues. CDR3 loop: CASSPTGTGGWRGDTQYF. The CDR3 nucleotides are TGCGCCAGCAGCCCGACCGGGACAGGGGGTTGGAGAGGAGATACGCAGTATTTT.

Details on this clone: The identical CDR3 is also encoded by other nucleotide sequences in the sample. The J gene is TRBJ2-3, the V gene TRBV9, with TRBD1 matching 8 bases. Germline CDR1 is SGDLS and CDR2 is YYNGEE. The trim removed 4 bases at V and 3 bases at J, leaving 7 bases unmatched. The CDR3 sequence is 15 residues long. The CDR3 DNA sequence: TGTGCCAGCAGCCCTCGGACAGGGAGGACAGATACGCAGTATTTT. Amino acid sequence: CASSPRTGRTDTQYF.

The chain has TRBV5-6 and TRBJ2-5; TRBD2 might be the D (5 bases). CDR3 length equals 15 residues. Germline loops: CDR1 SGHDT, CDR2 YYEEEE. V lost 3 bases and J lost 5, with 17 bases in between. CDR3 bases: TGTGCCAGCAGCTGGCTCCTAGCTTCCAGGGAGACCCAGTACTTC. Amino acids: CASSWLLASRETQYF.

This clone is a singleton in its sample. The chain uses TRBV10-2 and TRBJ2-1; D remains ambiguous. V was clipped by 5 bases and J by 9 bases, with 14 bases between them. The CDR3 is 13 amino acids. Germline loops: CDR1 WSHSY, CDR2 SAAADI. CDR3 sequence reads: CASSSSAPGEQFF. As DNA, the CDR3 is TGCGCCAGCAGTTCAAGCGCCCCGGGTGAGCAGTTCTTC.

The chain is built from TRBV5-3 and TRBJ2-5, with D maybe TRBD1 (6 bases). TRBV5-3 is reported as an ORF; its role is uncertain. Trimming shortened V by 0 bases and J by 3 bases, and 9 bases separated the two germline ends. CDR3 length: 14 amino acids. The CDR3 bases are TGTGCCAGAAGCTTGGGACAGGAAGAAGAGACCCAGTACTTC. This translates into CARSLGQEEETQYF.

J is TRBJ1-1 and V is TRBV2; possibly TRBD1 for D (6 bases). Germline loops: CDR1 SNHLY, CDR2 FYNNEI. The CDR3 consists of 12 residues. V shed 7 bases and J shed 5 bases, with 11 bases lying between them. CDR3 sequence: CASIGGGTEAFF. CDR3 in DNA: TGTGCCAGCATAGGGGGTGGTACTGAAGCTTTCTTT.

This chain connects TRBV27 to TRBJ2-3; 10 positions match TRBD2. Germline loops: CDR1 MNHEY, CDR2 SMNVEV (reference sequence). V lost 5 bases, J lost 4 bases, and 9 bases stayed unmatched. There are 16 residues in the CDR3. DNA of the CDR3: TGTGCCAGCAGTCCCGCTAGCGGGGGACAGCCAGATACGCAGTATTTT. Its protein product is CASSPASGGQPDTQYF.

The J gene is TRBJ2-3, the V gene TRBV9; 16 bases map to TRBD2. CDR3 length: 20 amino acids. V dropped 4 bases and J dropped 2; count of bases not matched to a gene: 13. Germline lookup yields CDR1 SGDLS and CDR2 YYNGEE. The CDR3 here is CASSLNPGLAGGSLTDTQYF. CDR3 bases: TGTGCCAGCAGCCTAAACCCGGGACTAGCGGGGGGGAGTCTCACAGATACGCAGTATTTT.

Only one count was recorded for this clone. The rearrangement uses TRBV9 and TRBJ2-7; 9 nucleotides match TRBD1. Unmatched junction bases numbered 10, after V lost 3 bases and J lost 6 bases. CDR1 is SGDLS, CDR2 YYNGEE, per germline. The CDR3 consists of 15 residues. DNA for the CDR3: TGTGCCAGCAGCGCCGACCGGGACAGGGTCTCCGAGCAGTACTTC. Its translation is CASSADRDRVSEQYF.

V is TRBV7-7 and J is TRBJ2-5, with 10 bases that match TRBD2. Germline CDR1 SSHAT, CDR2 FNYEAQ (reference sequence). With V trimmed by 8 bases and J by 4 bases, 13 bases remained unmatched. The CDR3 sequence is 16 residues long. DNA for the CDR3: TGTGCCAGCGGGGGGGGAATAGCGGGGGGCACAGAGACCCAGTACTTC. Translating gives CASGGGIAGGTETQYF.

This clone has a single count. The chain is built from TRBV27 and TRBJ2-1, with D possibly matching TRBD2 (6 bases). The CDR3 loop spans 14 amino acids. The germline gives CDR1 MNHEY, CDR2 SMNVEV (reference sequence). Between the trimmed V and J ends, which lost 3 bases and 5 bases, there was a span of 11 bases. CDR3 DNA: TGTGCCAGCAGTTTCAACGGGGGTGACAATGAGCAGTTCTTC. Translation: CASSFNGGDNEQFF.

The CDR3 sequence is CSASQGRNTEAFF. The CDR3 region has the DNA TGCAGCGCCTCCCAGGGGCGAAACACTGAAGCTTTCTTT. The rearrangement uses TRBV29-1 and TRBJ1-1; TRBD1 is a possible D gene (6 bases). Germline V gene data show CDR1 as SQVTM and CDR2 as ANQGSEA. The length of the CDR3 is 13 residues. V lost 7 bases and J lost 2, with 14 bases in between. The whole variable domain, remainder taken from reference TRBV29-1 and TRBJ1-1, is SAVISQKPSRDICQRGTSLTIQCQVDSQVTMMFWYRQQPGQSLTLIATANQGSEATYESGFVIDKFPISRPNLTFSTLTVSNMSPEDSSIYLCSASQGRNTEAFFGQGTRLTVV.

This rearrangement joins TRBV5-4 to TRBJ2-7; D perhaps matches TRBD1 (6 bases). This CDR3 comprises 16 residues. V was shortened by 4 bases and J by 5 bases, with 22 bases between the two germline ends. The germline CDR1 and CDR2 sequences are SGHNT and YYREEE (reference sequence). In nucleotides, the CDR3 is TGTGCCAGCAGCCAATCGGCTAGTCAGGGGCACGACGAGCAGTACTTC. It codes for CASSQSASQGHDEQYF.

Turning to this clone: Distinct nucleotide sequences in the sample also encode this CDR3. The CDR3 nucleotides are TGTGCCAGCAGCCTCCTAGCGGGGGGCTACAATGAGCAGTTCTTC. Translation gives CASSLLAGGYNEQFF. This rearrangement joins TRBV7-2 to TRBJ2-1, with 11 bases that match TRBD2. The CDR3 is 15 residues long. V lost 5 bases, J lost 3 bases, and 3 bases stayed unmatched. Germline CDR1 and CDR2: SGHTA and FQGNSA.

The chain employs TRBV6-5 and TRBJ1-1; the D gene is possibly TRBD1 (6 bases). This CDR3 is 15 amino acids long. Germline V gene lookup returns CDR1 MNHEY and CDR2 SVGAGI. V gave up 8 bases and J gave up 0 bases, with 16 bases separating them. CDR3 sequence (DNA): TGTGCCAGCCGAATGCTACAGGGCGTGAACACTGAAGCTTTCTTT. Its translation is CASRMLQGVNTEAFF.

The rearrangement uses TRBV2 and TRBJ2-1; maybe TRBD1 (6 bases). Trimming pared 5 bases from V and 6 bases from J, leaving 11 bases between. This CDR3 comprises 13 residues. Germline CDR1 is SNHLY and CDR2 is FYNNEI. The CDR3 is CASSPQQGNEQFF. In DNA, the CDR3 is TGTGCCAGCAGTCCGCAACAGGGCAATGAGCAGTTCTTC.

The gene calls are TRBV7-3 and TRBJ2-5, with TRBD1 matching over 8 bases. Losses at the gene ends were 2 bases for V and 11 bases for J; bases not matched to a gene: 10. CDR1 and CDR2 (germline): SGHTA, FQGTGA. The CDR3 is 14 amino acids. CDR3 amino acids: CASSLVTGVREQYF. CDR3 nucleotide sequence: TGTGCCAGCAGCTTAGTGACAGGGGTGCGAGAGCAGTACTTC.

The rearrangement uses TRBV11-2 and TRBJ2-7; weak D call: TRBD1 (6 bases). This CDR3 contains 15 residues. Germline V gene sequence: CDR1 SGHAT, CDR2 FQNNGV. The V and J ends lost 4 bases and 0 bases respectively, with 13 bases between them. CDR3 protein: CASSSWTASSYEQYF. CDR3 sequence (DNA): TGTGCCAGCAGCTCGTGGACAGCAAGCTCCTACGAGCAGTACTTC.

The CDR3 DNA follows: TGTGCCAGCAGCGTATCGGGGGGGCCACACGAGCAGTACTTC. Its translation is CASSVSGGPHEQYF. The rearrangement joins TRBV9 to TRBJ2-5; 8 bases align to TRBD2. TRBJ2-7 matches the DNA end more closely, so the J call is doubtful. The CDR3 totals 14 residues. Germline-derived CDR1 and CDR2 are SGDLS and YYNGEE.

The chain links TRBV4-1 to TRBJ2-3, with D perhaps TRBD1 (6 bases). The ends were cut back, 6 bases at V and 0 bases at J, with 16 bases in the middle. This CDR3 has 16 residues. Looked up from germline, CDR1 is MGHRA and CDR2 is YSYEKL. CDR3 protein: CASRNRGSPSTDTQYF. The CDR3 coding sequence is TGCGCCAGCAGAAATAGGGGGTCCCCTAGCACAGATACGCAGTATTTT.